The next 15 T cell receptor beta chains were all read from a single sample in a study of blood T cell repertoires in COVID-19. Clones were read by immunoSEQ multiplex PCR, and TCRdb kept only the in-frame ones, dropping some. Among over 80,000 clones, about 89% were seen once, and the ten largest hold about 20%. Sequencing was carried out using peripheral blood. These receptors all come from a human donor in a cohort sampled during active COVID-19.

J is TRBJ1-4 and V is TRBV5-1; 7 bases are shared with TRBD1. Trimming cost V 0 bases and J 3 bases; bases outside gene matches: 5. The CDR3 has 16 amino acids. The germline gives CDR1 SGHRS, CDR2 YFSETQ. The CDR3 here is CASSLVGTVSNEKLFF. As DNA, the CDR3 is TGCGCCAGCAGCTTGGTGGGGACAGTTTCTAATGAAAAACTGTTTTTT.

The J gene is TRBJ1-5, the V gene TRBV15; D call uncertain. This CDR3 region has 17 residues. Trimming shortened V by 0 bases and J by 5 bases, and 17 bases separated the two germline ends. Germline V CDR1 and CDR2: LNHNV, YYDKDF (reference sequence). CDR3: CATSRDLRALKDQPQHF. DNA of the CDR3: TGTGCCACCAGCAGAGATCTGAGGGCACTAAAAGATCAGCCCCAGCATTTT.

The rearrangement links TRBV9 to TRBJ2-2; possible D gene TRBD2, 7 bases. The CDR3 consists of 15 residues. Between the trimmed V and J ends, which lost 1 base and 7 bases, there was a span of 14 bases. Germline V gene sequence: CDR1 SGDLS, CDR2 YYNGEE. CDR3 DNA sequence: TGTGCCAGCAGCGTATGGGGGGGCATTAACGGGGAGCTGTTTTTT. This codes for CASSVWGGINGELFF.

The chain is built from TRBV7-3 and TRBJ1-1; no reliable D call. V lost 3 bases and J lost 5, with 10 bases in between. There are 13 residues in the CDR3. The germline V gene has CDR1 SGHTA and CDR2 FQGTGA. As DNA, the CDR3 is TGTGCCAGCAGCTTTTCAGGATCAACTGAAGCTTTCTTT. Protein sequence: CASSFSGSTEAFF.

This chain's CDR3 is CASSFAGGGRGYTF. The CDR3 DNA reads as TGTGCCAGCAGTTTCGCAGGGGGCGGGCGGGGCTACACCTTC. The rearrangement uses TRBV28 and TRBJ1-2, with 8 bases that match TRBD1. Germline V gene sequence: CDR1 MDHEN, CDR2 SYDVKM. The ends lost 3 bases at V and 8 bases at J; junction bases unmatched: 8. The CDR3 loop spans 14 amino acids.

The CDR3 reads CASSPPGQLSYNEQFF. The CDR3 nucleotides are TGTGCCAGCAGCCCGCCCGGACAGCTCTCCTACAATGAGCAGTTCTTC. V gene TRBV7-7 combines with J gene TRBJ2-1; maybe TRBD1 (6 bases). V lost 5 bases and J 0 bases, leaving 14 bases between the germline ends. The CDR3 loop spans 16 amino acids. Germline assignment: CDR1 SSHAT and CDR2 FNYEAQ (reference sequence).

The J gene is TRBJ2-7, the V gene TRBV9, with 11 nucleotides matching TRBD2. Germline V gives CDR1 SGDLS, CDR2 YYNGEE. The ends lost 2 bases at V and 3 bases at J; junction bases unmatched: 4. The CDR3 totals 15 residues. The CDR3 region has the DNA TGTGCCAGCAGCGTGCTAGCGGGAGGCGTCTACGAGCAGTACTTC. The encoded protein is CASSVLAGGVYEQYF.

The genes are TRBV25-1 and TRBJ2-1; 11 positions match TRBD2. Germline values: CDR1 MGHDK, CDR2 SYGVNS. The CDR3 contains 15 residues. The J segment lost 8 bases and the V segment lost 8 bases, leaving 11 bases of the junction unmatched. For the CDR3, the DNA is TGTGCCAGCCACCGCGGACTAGCGGGTCTCGATGAGCAGTTCTTC. It encodes CASHRGLAGLDEQFF.

V is TRBV6-5 and J is TRBJ2-7, with 10 bases matching TRBD2. Germline V gives CDR1 MNHEY, CDR2 SVGAGI. V was clipped by 4 bases and J by 2 bases; unmatched bases: 5. The CDR3 has 15 amino acids. The CDR3 DNA follows: TGTGCCAGCAGTTCCCTAGGACTAGCGGCCTACGAGCAGTACTTC. This encodes CASSSLGLAAYEQYF.

This clone was observed many times. V is TRBV2 and J is TRBJ1-5; 7 positions match TRBD1. The germline V gene encodes CDR1 SNHLY and CDR2 FYNNEI. Germline trimming cut 8 bases from V and 6 bases from J; bases unmatched to any gene: 10. The CDR3 runs 14 residues. This CDR3 is CASGYRGLLQPQHF. CDR3 DNA sequence: TGTGCCAGCGGATACAGGGGTTTACTTCAGCCCCAGCATTTT.

The chain recombines TRBV6-6 with TRBJ2-7; tentative D call: TRBD2 (6 bases). CDR1 and CDR2 (germline): MNHNY, SVGAGI (reference sequence). V was trimmed by 6 bases and J by 4 bases, leaving 16 bases between them. The CDR3 is 14 amino acids. For the CDR3, the DNA is TGTGCCAGCAGCCAAGATATCGGGAGATACGAGCAGTACTTC. Its protein product is CASSQDIGRYEQYF.

V is TRBV11-2 and J is TRBJ2-1, with 7 nucleotides matching TRBD1. The length of the CDR3 is 16 residues. The germline V gene has CDR1 SGHAT and CDR2 FQNNGV. The trim removed 6 bases at V and 1 base at J, leaving 9 bases unmatched. The CDR3 region is CASSSKTGYSYNEQFF. DNA for the CDR3: TGTGCCAGCAGTTCTAAGACAGGGTATTCCTACAATGAGCAGTTCTTC.

The CDR3 nucleotides read TGTGCCACCAGTGACCCGGCGGGGAACTCCTACAATGAGCAGTTCTTC. It encodes CATSDPAGNSYNEQFF. The genes are TRBV24-1 and TRBJ2-1, with D tentatively TRBD2 (6 bases). V lost 4 bases to trimming and J lost 0 bases, with 12 bases between them. CDR1 and CDR2 from the germline V gene are KGHDR and SFDVKD. The CDR3 loop spans 16 amino acids.

This sequence joins TRBV19 and TRBJ1-4; 7 bases match TRBD1. Per germline, CDR1 LNHDA and CDR2 SQIVND (reference sequence). J lost 3 bases, V lost 5 bases, and 6 bases had no gene match. The CDR3 is made up of 15 amino acids. The CDR3 coding sequence is TGTGCCAGTAGTGCCTCCGGGACAGCTAATGAAAAACTGTTTTTT. Protein sequence: CASSASGTANEKLFF.

This chain uses TRBV6-5 with TRBJ2-7, with TRBD2 matching over 9 bases. The junction had 13 bases not matched to a gene; V was cut back by 6 bases and J by 7 bases. This CDR3 contains 15 residues. In germline, CDR1 is MNHEY, CDR2 SVGAGI. The CDR3 protein is CASRHLSGRGWEQYF. The CDR3 nucleotides read TGTGCCAGCAGACACCTTAGCGGGAGAGGATGGGAGCAGTACTTC.